Listed here are 25 T cell receptor beta chains from one sample, sequenced in a study of beta chain features in type 1 diabetes. The isolated RNA, all of it, was reverse transcribed, so expressed TCRB transcripts were what got sequenced. Assay used: immunoSEQ multiplex PCR; TCRdb lists only in-frame clones, some missing. Of over 350,000 clones in the sample, approximately 15% are singletons; the top ten hold approximately 0.019%. Sequencing was carried out using naive CD4+ T cells from blood. The source is a woman aged 18-35 years in good health.

V and J are TRBV5-1 and TRBJ2-6, with a tentative D call TRBD2 (6 bases). This CDR3 has 16 residues. Per germline, CDR1 SGHRS and CDR2 YFSETQ. Trimming removed 0 bases from V and 2 bases from J, with 9 bases in between. DNA of the CDR3: TGCGCCAGCAGCTTGGCCGGGGGAGCTGGGGCCAACGTCCTGACTTTC. Translation gives CASSLAGGAGANVLTF.

This clone was counted only a few times. The chain couples TRBV18 to TRBJ2-1, with no clear D. The V end lost 5 bases, the J end lost 9 bases, and 14 bases lay between the germline ends. Germline CDR1 is KGHSH and CDR2 is LQKENI. CDR3 length: 13 residues. CDR3 protein: CASSSLRVPEQFF. CDR3 nucleotides: TGTGCCAGCTCATCGCTCCGGGTTCCTGAGCAGTTCTTC.

The rearrangement uses TRBV7-6 and TRBJ2-5, with D perhaps TRBD2 (6 bases). The CDR3 consists of 14 residues. Germline values: CDR1 SGHVS, CDR2 FNYEAQ. V was cut by 3 bases and J by 1 base, with 9 bases left in between. The CDR3 nucleotides read TGTGCCAGCAGCTTTACTAGCCCCCAAGAGACCCAGTACTTC. Protein sequence: CASSFTSPQETQYF.

This clone was detected a few times. The genes are TRBV28 and TRBJ2-3, with D possibly TRBD2 on 7 matching bases. Germline CDR1 is MDHEN and CDR2 is SYDVKM. Trimming removed 11 bases from V and 0 bases from J, with 18 bases in between. The CDR3 consists of 15 residues. Written as DNA, the CDR3 is TGTGCCTCTAGGGGGGGCCGTGCTAGCACAGATACGCAGTATTTT. This gives the protein CASRGGRASTDTQYF.

The chain is built from TRBV6-1 and TRBJ2-3, with a tentative D call TRBD1 (6 bases). This CDR3 region has 14 residues. V lost 7 bases and J lost 0, with 11 bases in between. Germline-derived CDR1 and CDR2 are MNHNS and SASEGT. The CDR3: CASIGRGSTDTQYF. CDR3 in DNA: TGTGCCAGCATAGGCAGGGGCAGCACAGATACGCAGTATTTT.

This clone was counted between two and nine times. The chain recombines TRBV30 with TRBJ2-2; TRBD2 agrees at 9 bases. Germline V gives CDR1 GTSNPN, CDR2 SVGIG (reference sequence). CDR3 length equals 15 residues. Trimming cost V 5 bases and J 2 bases; bases outside gene matches: 6. The CDR3 sequence is CAWHPGLANTGELFF. CDR3 coding DNA: TGTGCCTGGCATCCGGGACTAGCAAACACCGGGGAGCTGTTTTTT.

This clone occurred a few times. The chain is built from TRBV30 and TRBJ2-7; perhaps TRBD1 as D (5 bases). The V end lost 4 bases, the J end lost 3 bases, and 19 bases lay between the germline ends. The CDR3 is 15 amino acids. From germline, CDR1 is GTSNPN and CDR2 SVGIG (reference sequence). The CDR3 loop reads CAWKSRSRASYEQYF. In DNA, the CDR3 is TGTGCCTGGAAGTCTCGGTCCAGGGCCAGCTACGAGCAGTACTTC.

Points on this clone: The same CDR3 also results from other DNA sequences found in this sample. V gene TRBV7-3 combines with J gene TRBJ2-1; perhaps TRBD1 as D (5 bases). V was trimmed by 2 bases and J by 1 base, leaving 9 bases between them. The CDR3 length is 15 residues. The germline V gene encodes CDR1 SGHTA and CDR2 FQGTGA. The CDR3 loop is CASSLGAGSYNEQFF. The CDR3 coding sequence is TGTGCCAGCAGCTTAGGGGCAGGTTCCTACAATGAGCAGTTCTTC.

The chain uses TRBV18 and TRBJ1-1; D possibly corresponds to TRBD1 (6 bases). Germline CDR1 is KGHSH and CDR2 is LQKENI. V was shortened by 3 bases and J by 6 bases, with 17 bases between the two germline ends. CDR3 length: 15 residues. CDR3 residues: CASSPRVRGESEAFF. The CDR3 DNA sequence: TGTGCCAGCTCACCCCGGGTCAGGGGAGAATCTGAAGCTTTCTTT.

This chain uses TRBV6-6 with TRBJ2-1; 9 bases match TRBD2. CDR3 size: 15 residues. V shed 7 bases, J shed 3 bases, and the junction held 7 bases outside the gene matches. Germline V gene lookup returns CDR1 MNHNY and CDR2 SVGAGI (reference sequence). Written as DNA, the CDR3 is TGTGCCAGCATTAATAGCGGGAGTAACTACAATGAGCAGTTCTTC. This gives the protein CASINSGSNYNEQFF.

This clone was counted only a few times. The gene calls are TRBV29-1 and TRBJ1-1; D gene ambiguous. CDR1 and CDR2 (germline): SQVTM, ANQGSEA. V lost 7 bases and J 1 base, leaving 13 bases between the germline ends. This CDR3 has 13 amino acids. CDR3 sequence (DNA): TGCAGCGGGGCTATTTTAGGGAACACTGAAGCTTTCTTT. This translates into CSGAILGNTEAFF.

This clone has only a few counts. The CDR3 loop is CAWSVGTGVYEQYF. The DNA of the CDR3 is TGTGCCTGGAGTGTAGGGACAGGCGTTTACGAGCAGTACTTC. This rearrangement joins TRBV30 to TRBJ2-7, with 8 positions matching TRBD1. This CDR3 contains 14 residues. Trimming cost V 0 bases and J 4 bases; bases outside gene matches: 5. CDR1 and CDR2 (germline): GTSNPN, SVGIG (reference sequence).

The chain combines TRBV28 with TRBJ2-1; D gene ambiguous. Looked up from germline, CDR1 is MDHEN and CDR2 is SYDVKM. This CDR3 has 13 amino acids. V was trimmed by 4 bases and J by 5 bases, leaving 9 bases between them. CDR3 nucleotide sequence: TGTGCCAGCAGTTACCGACTTAACAATGAGCAGTTCTTC. It translates to CASSYRLNNEQFF.

The CDR3 loop is CASSLDLNTEAFF. CDR3 coding DNA: TGCGCCAGCAGCTTGGACTTGAACACTGAAGCTTTCTTT. The chain uses TRBV5-1 and TRBJ1-1; D is uncertain. The germline V and J ends were trimmed by 0 bases and 0 bases, with 3 bases remaining between them. Germline V gives CDR1 SGHRS, CDR2 YFSETQ. This CDR3 region has 13 residues.

The genes are TRBV7-9 and TRBJ2-3, with unresolved D. Trimming removed 7 bases from V and 2 bases from J, with 16 bases in between. The CDR3 loop spans 15 amino acids. Per germline, CDR1 SEHNR and CDR2 FQNEAQ (reference sequence). For the CDR3, the DNA is TGTGCCAGCATACCGAGCGTTCGAGACACAGATACGCAGTATTTT. This gives the protein CASIPSVRDTDTQYF.

The J gene is TRBJ2-7, the V gene TRBV28; 8 nucleotides match TRBD1. Germline V gene sequence: CDR1 MDHEN, CDR2 SYDVKM. V lost 8 bases to trimming and J lost 4 bases; unmatched junction nucleotides: 10. The CDR3 contains 14 residues. The CDR3 DNA sequence: TGTGCCAGCGCCCAGACAGGGGATATTTACGAGCAGTACTTC. This encodes CASAQTGDIYEQYF.

V and J are TRBV7-2 and TRBJ2-1, with 11 bases aligning to TRBD2. From germline, CDR1 is SGHTA and CDR2 FQGNSA. V shed 1 base and J 2 bases; nucleotides not matched to a gene: 4. The CDR3 is 17 residues long. The CDR3 here is CASSLVGTSGAYNEQFF. The CDR3 coding sequence is TGTGCCAGCAGCTTAGTGGGGACTAGCGGAGCCTACAATGAGCAGTTCTTC.

This sequence joins TRBV5-1 and TRBJ2-3, with 9 positions matching TRBD2. This CDR3 has 17 residues. Unmatched junction bases numbered 11, after V lost 1 base and J lost 5 bases. Looked up from germline, CDR1 is SGHRS and CDR2 is YFSETQ. DNA of the CDR3: TGCGCCAGCAGCTTGAATCCCCAGGCGGGAGGGAAAGATACGCAGTATTTT. It is translated as CASSLNPQAGGKDTQYF.

This clone was observed a handful of times. Germline and junction disagree at one end, which may indicate a read error. V usage is TRBV4-3 and J usage is TRBJ2-4, with TRBD1 identical over 7 bases. The CDR3 consists of 16 residues. Germline CDR1 LGHNA, CDR2 YSLEER. CDR3 DNA sequence: TGCGCCAACAGCCTCGGACAGGTTATAGCCAAAAACATTCAGTACTTC. It encodes CANSLGQVIAKNIQYF.

This rearrangement joins TRBV25-1 to TRBJ2-1; possible D gene TRBD2, 6 bases. Germline CDR1 is MGHDK and CDR2 is SYGVNS. The CDR3 loop spans 15 amino acids. Trimming took 4 bases from V and 5 from J, leaving 15 bases between them. The CDR3 DNA is TGTGCCAGCAGTGCTGTACCCTGGGAGGACAATGAGCAGTTCTTC. Translation gives CASSAVPWEDNEQFF.

This chain links TRBV28 with TRBJ2-7; 12 nucleotides line up with TRBD2. Germline assignment: CDR1 MDHEN and CDR2 SYDVKM. This CDR3 has 13 amino acids. Trimming at V came to 7 bases and at J to 12 bases, leaving 10 bases not matched to a gene. The CDR3 protein is CASKTALAGGLYF. CDR3 DNA sequence: TGTGCCAGCAAGACTGCCCTAGCGGGAGGGCTGTACTTC.

V and J are TRBV28 and TRBJ1-5; D might be TRBD1 (6 bases). The CDR3 consists of 15 residues. Germline CDR1 is MDHEN and CDR2 is SYDVKM. V was clipped by 6 bases and J by 2 bases, with 14 bases between them. CDR3 sequence (DNA): TGTGCCAGCAGGAAAACAGGGTGGGGCAATCAGCCCCAGCATTTT. This codes for CASRKTGWGNQPQHF. Full variable domain (remainder filled in from reference TRBV28 and TRBJ1-5): DVKVTQSSRYLVKRTGEKVFLECVQDMDHENMFWYRQDPGLGLRLIYFSYDVKMKEKGDIPEGYSVSREKKERFSLILESASTNQTSMYLCASRKTGWGNQPQHFGDGTRLSIL.

The genes are TRBV6-5 and TRBJ2-1, with a weak D call TRBD2 (5 bases). Between the trimmed V and J ends, which lost 7 bases and 12 bases, there was a span of 22 bases. Germline loops: CDR1 MNHEY, CDR2 SVGAGI. This CDR3 comprises 14 residues. The CDR3 nucleotides read TGTGCCAGCACGTGGGGTGGGGAGCATATCGCGCAGTTCTTC. This gives the protein CASTWGGEHIAQFF.

This clone was seen more than once but under ten times. The V and J genes are TRBV14 and TRBJ2-5; a possible D gene is TRBD1 (5 bases). CDR3 length: 14 amino acids. CDR1 and CDR2 (germline): SGHDN, FVKESK. V lost 0 bases and J 3 bases, leaving 8 bases between the germline ends. CDR3 protein: CASSQEDREETQYF. The CDR3 coding sequence is TGTGCCAGCAGCCAAGAAGACAGAGAAGAGACCCAGTACTTC.

This chain uses TRBV2 with TRBJ2-7; D perhaps matches TRBD2 (5 bases). V was clipped by 4 bases and J by 4 bases, with 17 bases between them. Per the germline V gene, CDR1 is SNHLY and CDR2 is FYNNEI. The CDR3 runs 15 residues. CDR3 protein: CASSAQPRRGYEQYF. The CDR3, as DNA: TGTGCCAGCAGTGCCCAGCCGAGGCGCGGGTACGAGCAGTACTTC.